Each of the 22 T cell receptor beta chains below was sequenced from the same sample in a study of T cell repertoires in cytomegalovirus infection. MiXCR was run by TCRdb on the reads, yielding one entry per CDR3 protein. The table records around 270,000 distinct CDR3 sequences, 9.1% of them present only once. Specimen: PBMCs. These receptors originate from a human donor in good health (CMV status not recorded). Some clones in this sample may be carry-over from other donors' samples.

The gene calls are TRBV5-1 and TRBJ2-7, with 7 positions matching TRBD2. With 5 bases clipped from V and 7 bases from J, the junction kept 6 bases outside the gene matches. Germline-derived CDR1 and CDR2 are SGHRS and YFSETQ. The CDR3 consists of 12 residues. CDR3 sequence: CASRSSGGEQYF. For the CDR3, the DNA is TGCGCCAGCAGGTCCTCCGGGGGGGAGCAGTACTTC.

This clonotype was seen a handful of times. The J gene is TRBJ2-1, the V gene TRBV5-1; D ambiguous. V lost 4 bases, J lost 7 bases, and 9 bases lay in between. The germline V gene has CDR1 SGHRS and CDR2 YFSETQ. This CDR3 region has 12 residues. Written as DNA, the CDR3 is TGCGCCAGCAGCCCGCCCAAGAATGAGCAGTTCTTC. Translating it yields CASSPPKNEQFF.

The V gene is TRBV24-1, the J gene TRBJ2-3; 10 bases agree with TRBD1. Trimming removed 4 bases from V and 3 bases from J; junction bases left unmatched: 6. Germline V lookup: CDR1 KGHDR, CDR2 SFDVKD. This CDR3 comprises 16 residues. CDR3 in amino acids: CATSDPGQGVTDTQYF. CDR3 in DNA: TGTGCCACCAGTGACCCCGGACAGGGGGTGACAGATACGCAGTATTTT.

J is TRBJ1-5 and V is TRBV20-1; unclear D gene. In germline, CDR1 is DFQATT, CDR2 SNEGSKA (reference sequence). The CDR3 is 14 amino acids. V was clipped by 5 bases and J by 0 bases, with 11 bases between them. This CDR3 reads CSAVDGSSNQPQHF. The CDR3 bases are TGCAGTGCTGTGGACGGAAGTAGCAATCAGCCCCAGCATTTT.

This clonotype has at least ten counts. The CDR3 region has the DNA TGTGCCAGCAGCTCAAGGGGTGCAGGGTCCCACGAGCAGTACTTC. It is translated as CASSSRGAGSHEQYF. This chain joins TRBV7-9 and TRBJ2-7; D is perhaps TRBD1 (5 bases). The CDR3 covers 15 residues. Trimming took off 4 bases at V and 5 bases at J, with 18 bases between the two ends. Germline loops: CDR1 SEHNR, CDR2 FQNEAQ (reference sequence).

This clonotype showed up many times. The chain recombines TRBV7-2 with TRBJ2-7, with D possibly called TRBD1 or TRBD2 (7 bases each). In germline, CDR1 is SGHTA, CDR2 FQGNSA. The CDR3 is made up of 16 amino acids. The V gene lost 1 base and the J gene lost 2 bases, with 15 bases spanning the gap. CDR3 bases: TGTGCCAGCAGCTTAGTTGGAGCGGGACAGACCTACGAGCAGTACTTC. It is translated as CASSLVGAGQTYEQYF. Full variable domain (remainder filled in from reference TRBV7-2 and TRBJ2-7): GAGVSQSPSNKVTEKGKDVELRCDPISGHTALYWYRQSLGQGLEFLIYFQGNSAPDKSGLPSDRFSAERTGGSVSTLTIQRTQQEDSAVYLCASSLVGAGQTYEQYFGPGTRLTVT.

The chain links TRBV6-2 or TRBV6-3 to TRBJ2-7; no reliable D call. Germline CDR1 is MNHEY and CDR2 is SVGEGT. The CDR3 totals 13 residues. Trimming left V 0 bases short and J 7 bases short, with 10 bases between. The chain's CDR3 is CASSYSMLREQYF. The CDR3 DNA reads as TGTGCCAGCAGTTACTCGATGTTGCGAGAGCAGTACTTC.

This clonotype was seen ten or more times. This chain connects TRBV6-1 to TRBJ2-7; 7 nucleotides line up with TRBD2. In germline, CDR1 is MNHNS, CDR2 SASEGT. The CDR3 totals 14 residues. V shed 6 bases and J 2 bases; nucleotides not matched to a gene: 7. The CDR3 coding sequence is TGTGCCAGCAGGACGGGCGGGAGAGCCTACGAGCAGTACTTC. Residues: CASRTGGRAYEQYF.

The chain uses TRBV12-3 or TRBV12-4 and TRBJ1-5; perhaps TRBD1 as D (6 bases). This CDR3 has 15 residues. The germline V and J ends were trimmed by 6 bases and 1 base, with 13 bases remaining between them. The CDR3 sequence: CASRTGGGSNQPQHF. DNA of the CDR3: TGTGCCAGCAGGACGGGGGGCGGGAGCAATCAGCCCCAGCATTTT.

The chain couples TRBV30 to TRBJ2-3, with D perhaps given as TRBD1 or TRBD2 (6 bases each). This CDR3 is built from 14 residues. V lost 0 bases to trimming and J lost 4 bases, with 11 bases between them. CDR1 is GTSNPN and CDR2 is SVGIG in the germline V gene (reference sequence). CDR3 sequence reads: CAWSVGGASDTQYF. CDR3 coding DNA: TGTGCCTGGAGTGTGGGGGGCGCATCAGATACGCAGTATTTT.

The chain has TRBV4-2 and TRBJ2-7; tentative D call: TRBD1 (6 bases). The CDR3 consists of 15 residues. The germline gives CDR1 LGHNA, CDR2 YNFKEQ. The ends were cut back, 0 bases at V and 0 bases at J, with 9 bases in the middle. The CDR3 DNA is TGTGCCAGCAGCCAAGATGGACAGAGCTCCTACGAGCAGTACTTC. Translated, it gives CASSQDGQSSYEQYF.

This clonotype was detected a few times. V is TRBV6-6 and J is TRBJ1-3; TRBD1 aligns across 11 bases. CDR1 is MNHNY and CDR2 is SVGAGI in the germline V gene (reference sequence). V shed 5 bases and J 3 bases; nucleotides not matched to a gene: 6. The CDR3 extends over 16 amino acids. The CDR3 spells CASSPRTGGVGNTIYF. The CDR3 bases are TGTGCCAGCAGTCCGAGGACAGGGGGCGTTGGAAACACCATATATTTT.

This chain connects TRBV6-2 or TRBV6-3 to TRBJ1-1; no firm D call. The CDR3 runs to 14 residues. Trimming cost V 6 bases and J 0 bases, with 11 bases left between them. Germline-derived CDR1 and CDR2 are MNHEY and SVGEGT. The CDR3 region is CASRIGLLNTEAFF. The DNA for the CDR3 is TGTGCCAGCAGGATCGGACTACTGAACACTGAAGCTTTCTTT.

This clonotype has a handful of counts. The chain couples TRBV20-1 to TRBJ1-3; D ambiguous. CDR1 DFQATT and CDR2 SNEGSKA come from the germline V gene (reference sequence). Trimming left V 7 bases short and J 0 bases short, with 10 bases between. The length of the CDR3 is 13 residues. The chain's CDR3 is CSVRRISGNTIYF. The DNA for the CDR3 is TGCAGTGTTCGACGCATCTCTGGAAACACCATATATTTT.

The chain carries TRBV28 and TRBJ1-3; 7 nucleotides line up with TRBD1. The CDR3 length is 15 residues. Germline V gene lookup returns CDR1 MDHEN and CDR2 SYDVKM. The V gene end was trimmed by 8 bases and the J gene end by 0 bases; junction bases not matched to a gene: 7. This chain's CDR3 is CASVRQGFSGNTIYF. The CDR3 bases are TGTGCCAGCGTCCGACAGGGATTCTCTGGAAACACCATATATTTT. The full variable domain, its missing parts supplied by reference TRBV28 and TRBJ1-3, is DVKVTQSSRYLVKRTGEKVFLECVQDMDHENMFWYRQDPGLGLRLIYFSYDVKMKEKGDIPEGYSVSREKKERFSLILESASTNQTSMYLCASVRQGFSGNTIYFGEGSWLTVV.

This clonotype showed up many times. V gene TRBV29-1 combines with J gene TRBJ2-1; the match to TRBD1 covers 8 bases. Germline V lookup: CDR1 SQVTM, CDR2 ANQGSEA. Losses at the gene ends were 3 bases for V and 3 bases for J; bases not matched to a gene: 4. This CDR3 comprises 14 residues. CDR3 sequence: CSVDPGGIYNEQFF. CDR3 coding DNA: TGCAGCGTTGACCCAGGGGGCATCTACAATGAGCAGTTCTTC.

This clonotype was observed at least ten times. The chain is built from TRBV12-3 or TRBV12-4 and TRBJ1-1; the match to TRBD1 covers 10 bases. Trimming cost V 5 bases and J 3 bases; bases outside gene matches: 6. The CDR3 spans 15 residues. Here the CDR3 DNA reads TGTGCCAGCAGTCCGAGGACAGGGGGGCACACTGAAGCTTTCTTT. Protein sequence: CASSPRTGGHTEAFF.

This clonotype showed up just a few times. V gene TRBV20-1 combines with J gene TRBJ2-1; 7 bases are a match to TRBD2. The CDR3 covers 11 residues. Trimming removed 1 base from V and 9 bases from J; junction bases left unmatched: 0. Germline-derived CDR1 and CDR2 are DFQATT and SNEGSKA (reference sequence). As DNA, the CDR3 is TGCAGTGCTAGAGGGGGGGGTGAGCAGTTCTTC. Protein: CSARGGGEQFF.

This clonotype appeared many times. The rearrangement joins TRBV7-2 to TRBJ2-2; the D gene is possibly TRBD2 (5 bases). The germline CDR1 and CDR2 sequences are SGHTA and FQGNSA. CDR3 length equals 17 residues. With 5 bases removed from V and 5 bases from J, the gap between germline ends came to 21 bases. This CDR3 reads CASSLSRKDSTTGELFF. CDR3 bases: TGTGCCAGCAGCCTATCCCGCAAGGACTCCACAACCGGGGAGCTGTTTTTT.

The chain has TRBV12-3 or TRBV12-4 and TRBJ1-1, with D unresolved. CDR3 length: 12 amino acids. The V and J ends lost 7 bases and 1 base respectively, with 7 bases between them. CDR3 coding DNA: TGTGCCAGCAATAAACAGAACACTGAAGCTTTCTTT. Translating it yields CASNKQNTEAFF.

This clonotype has a count of ten or more. The chain carries TRBV2 and TRBJ2-4, with D possibly being TRBD2 (5 bases). This CDR3 is built from 17 residues. Germline V gives CDR1 SNHLY, CDR2 FYNNEI. V dropped 0 bases and J dropped 1 base, with 13 bases sitting between them. CDR3 DNA: TGTGCCAGCAGTGAAGCCAACGGACTGTCGGCCAAAAACATTCAGTACTTC. Protein sequence: CASSEANGLSAKNIQYF.

This chain links TRBV4-1 with TRBJ1-5; D is unclear. Deletions cut 4 bases from V and 0 bases from J, with 13 bases between. CDR1 and CDR2 (germline): MGHRA, YSYEKL. The CDR3 is 16 amino acids. As DNA, the CDR3 is TGCGCCAGCAGCCCTGTATTACGACTTAGCAATCAGCCCCAGCATTTT. Its translation: CASSPVLRLSNQPQHF.